One and the same sample provided the 16 T cell receptor beta chains below, sequenced in a study of blood T cells in healthy people across ages. PCR was performed a second time for about 7 to 12 cycles using a sample-barcoded 5' primer and a J-beta primer mix. TCRdb processed the 5' RACE reads anew with MiXCR; each CDR3 protein has one entry. Among 710,000 or so distinct CDR3 sequences, approximately 30% were seen once, and the ten largest hold 15%. The sequencing input was blood. The source is an elderly woman in good health.

Remarks on this clonotype: A clone one base away is much larger, so this may be a read error. CDR3 sequence: CAWNMGAIAYGQFF. CDR3 nucleotides: TGTGCCTGGAACATGGGGGCCATCGCGTATGGGCAGTTCTTC. This chain links TRBV30 with TRBJ2-1; D perhaps matches TRBD1 (6 bases). With 4 bases removed from V and 12 bases from J, the gap between germline ends came to 22 bases. This CDR3 contains 14 residues. Looked up from germline, CDR1 is GTSNPN and CDR2 is SVGIG (reference sequence).

This clonotype was observed many times. This may stem from a read error, because a much larger clone lies one nucleotide away. The J gene is TRBJ2-1, the V gene TRBV7-2; 11 bases map to TRBD2. The CDR3 spans 14 residues. V shed 4 bases and J 8 bases; nucleotides not matched to a gene: 4. The germline V gene encodes CDR1 SGHTA and CDR2 FQGNSA. Here the CDR3 DNA reads TGTGCCAGCAGCTCAGGGACTAGCGGCCATGAGCAGTTCTTC. Translated: CASSSGTSGHEQFF. Complete variable domain (other parts from reference TRBV7-2 and TRBJ2-1): GAGVSQSPSNKVTEKGKDVELRCDPISGHTALYWYRQSLGQGLEFLIYFQGNSAPDKSGLPSDRFSAERTGGSVSTLTIQRTQQEDSAVYLCASSSGTSGHEQFFGPGTRLTVL.

V usage is TRBV9 and J usage is TRBJ2-1, with 9 bases that match TRBD1. The V gene end was trimmed by 5 bases and the J gene end by 6 bases; junction bases not matched to a gene: 6. Germline CDR1 reads SGDLS; CDR2 reads YYNGEE. This CDR3 spans 14 amino acids. This chain's CDR3 is CASRAGTGPNEQFF. The CDR3 bases are TGTGCCAGCAGGGCCGGGACAGGGCCCAATGAGCAGTTCTTC.

This clonotype was counted at least ten times. The gene calls are TRBV28 and TRBJ2-7; the match to TRBD1 covers 7 bases. The germline V gene has CDR1 MDHEN and CDR2 SYDVKM. The length of the CDR3 is 15 residues. J lost 3 bases, V lost 5 bases, and 10 bases had no gene match. The CDR3 loop is CASSGYRGPHYEQYF. In nucleotides, the CDR3 is TGTGCCAGCAGTGGGTACAGGGGTCCCCACTACGAGCAGTACTTC.

The J gene is TRBJ2-1, the V gene TRBV5-5; D unclear. CDR3 length: 13 amino acids. Germline lookup yields CDR1 SGHKS and CDR2 YYEKEE (reference sequence). Trimming stripped 2 bases from V and 7 bases from J, with 10 bases between. This CDR3 is CASSFLKANEQFF. Written as DNA, the CDR3 is TGTGCCAGCAGCTTTCTAAAGGCGAATGAGCAGTTCTTC.

This clonotype was recorded many times. The CDR3 DNA sequence: TGCGCCAGCAGCCAAGATCCTGGCAGGGTCAATCAGCCCCAGCATTTT. It yields the protein CASSQDPGRVNQPQHF. This chain joins TRBV4-1 and TRBJ1-5; perhaps TRBD1 as D (5 bases). The CDR3 extends over 16 amino acids. Germline V gene lookup returns CDR1 MGHRA and CDR2 YSYEKL. Trimming took off 0 bases at V and 3 bases at J, with 12 bases between the two ends.

The sample holds one count of this clonotype. The V call is TRBV10-3, the J call TRBJ2-1; D is perhaps TRBD1 or TRBD2 (5 bases each). The V end was cut by 4 bases, the J end by 3 bases, with 19 bases between. Germline V CDR1 and CDR2: ENHRY, SYGVKD. This CDR3 is 17 amino acids long. CDR3 DNA: TGTGCCATCAGTGGGGGGTTGGGGGACCACCTCTACAATGAGCAGTTCTTC. Protein sequence: CAISGGLGDHLYNEQFF.

With respect to this clonotype: Being one base from a much bigger clone, this may be a read error. The chain links TRBV24-1 to TRBJ1-5; 10 bases agree with TRBD1. This CDR3 is 15 amino acids long. From germline, CDR1 is KGHDR and CDR2 SFDVKD. The V and J ends lost 3 bases and 6 bases, in that order; junction bases with no gene match: 4. The CDR3 loop reads CATSDGTGACQPQHF. As DNA, the CDR3 is TGTGCCACCAGTGATGGGACAGGGGCATGTCAGCCCCAGCATTTT.

The chain is built from TRBV6-2 or TRBV6-3 and TRBJ2-1; 14 nucleotides agree with TRBD2. The J call is doubtful: the DNA matches TRBJ2-7 better. The CDR3 covers 19 residues. Germline CDR1 is MNHEY and CDR2 is SVGEGT. This CDR3 is CASSYSSRLAGGVYNEQYF. In DNA, the CDR3 is TGTGCCAGCAGTTACTCTTCTCGACTAGCGGGGGGGGTTTACAATGAGCAGTACTTC.

In this sample, this clonotype turned up many times. The chain combines TRBV6-5 with TRBJ2-1, with D perhaps TRBD1 or TRBD2 (6 bases each). The V gene's germline CDR1 is MNHEY and CDR2 SVGAGI. The germline V and J ends were trimmed by 5 bases and 7 bases, with 18 bases remaining between them. CDR3 length equals 15 residues. The chain's CDR3 is CASSRDRWGRNEQFF. CDR3 in DNA: TGTGCCAGCAGTCGTGACAGGTGGGGGAGGAATGAGCAGTTCTTC.

Ten or more counts support this clonotype. CDR3 nucleotides: TGTGCCAGCAGCCAAGAGGCTCAGACCCAGTACTTC. This encodes CASSQEAQTQYF. V is TRBV3-1 and J is TRBJ2-5; the D is unclear. The CDR3 runs 12 residues. Germline lookup yields CDR1 LGHDT and CDR2 YNNKEL (reference sequence). Trimming removed 0 bases at V and 6 bases at J, with 5 bases between.

At least ten counts were recorded for this clonotype. The chain employs TRBV7-9 and TRBJ2-1; maybe TRBD2 (5 bases). Germline values: CDR1 SEHNR, CDR2 FQNEAQ (reference sequence). The ends were cut back, 6 bases at V and 8 bases at J, with 11 bases in the middle. This CDR3 is 12 amino acids long. The DNA for the CDR3 is TGTGCCAGCAGTTCCGGGGTGGATGAGCAGTTCTTC. It is translated as CASSSGVDEQFF.

V and J are TRBV5-1 and TRBJ2-3; the D gene could be TRBD1 or TRBD2 (6 bases each). The CDR3 runs 17 residues. Trimming took off 4 bases at V and 4 bases at J, with 22 bases between the two ends. Germline V gives CDR1 SGHRS, CDR2 YFSETQ. CDR3 protein: CASSLVGPPGAADTQYF. The DNA of the CDR3 is TGCGCCAGCAGCCTGGTAGGTCCGCCGGGGGCGGCAGATACGCAGTATTTT.

This clonotype was found a few times. The rearrangement links TRBV28 to TRBJ2-2, with 8 positions matching TRBD1. This CDR3 is built from 13 residues. Per germline, CDR1 MDHEN and CDR2 SYDVKM. The V segment lost 5 bases and the J segment 6 bases; nucleotides outside the gene matches: 2. The CDR3 DNA sequence: TGTGCCAGCAGTCAGGGGGCCTCCGGGGAGCTGTTTTTT. Protein sequence: CASSQGASGELFF.

The V gene is TRBV20-1, the J gene TRBJ2-1; 8 nucleotides line up with TRBD1. The germline CDR1 and CDR2 sequences are DFQATT and SNEGSKA (reference sequence). With 5 bases clipped from V and 13 bases from J, the junction kept 19 bases outside the gene matches. The CDR3 totals 15 residues. The CDR3 coding sequence is TGCAGTGCTTCCCCTCAGGGGGCCAGGCAAGAGACCCAGTTCTTC. Protein: CSASPQGARQETQFF.

J is TRBJ2-2 and V is TRBV5-1, with D perhaps matching TRBD1 or TRBD2 (6 bases each). Germline V gene sequence: CDR1 SGHRS, CDR2 YFSETQ. V lost 2 bases and J 5 bases, leaving 13 bases between the germline ends. The CDR3 length is 15 residues. This chain's CDR3 is CASSFGGPGTGELFF. The CDR3 coding sequence is TGCGCCAGCAGCTTCGGGGGCCCGGGGACCGGGGAGCTGTTTTTT.